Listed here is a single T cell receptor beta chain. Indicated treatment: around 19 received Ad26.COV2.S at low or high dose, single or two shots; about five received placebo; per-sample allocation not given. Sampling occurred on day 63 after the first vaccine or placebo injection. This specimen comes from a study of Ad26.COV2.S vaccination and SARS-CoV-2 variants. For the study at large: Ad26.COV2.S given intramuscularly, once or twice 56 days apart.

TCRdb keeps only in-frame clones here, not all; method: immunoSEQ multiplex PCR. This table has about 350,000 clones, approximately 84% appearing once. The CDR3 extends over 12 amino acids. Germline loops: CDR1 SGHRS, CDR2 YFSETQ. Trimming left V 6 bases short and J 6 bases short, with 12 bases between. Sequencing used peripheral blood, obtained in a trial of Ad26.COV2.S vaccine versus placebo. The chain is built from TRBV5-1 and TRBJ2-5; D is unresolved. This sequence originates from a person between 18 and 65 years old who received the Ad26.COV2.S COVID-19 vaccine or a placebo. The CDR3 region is CASIGSGQTQYF. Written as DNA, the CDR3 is TGCGCCAGCATTGGATCTGGGCAGACCCAGTACTTC. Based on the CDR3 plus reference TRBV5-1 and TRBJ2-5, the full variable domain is KAGVTQTPRYLIKTRGQQVTLSCSPISGHRSVSWYQQTPGQGLQFLFEYFSETQRNKGNFPGRFSGRQFSNSRSEMNVSTLELGDSALYLCASIGSGQTQYFGPGTRLLVL.